The entry below describes one T cell receptor beta chain. Antigen specificity is unknown. The data derive from a study of persistence of HIV-infected CD4 T cells. This nonspecific control used anti-CD3/anti-CD28 bead stimulation of CD4+ T cells. CD4+ T cells upregulating both CD40 ligand and CD69 were sorted as responding cells. This was the immunoSEQ version 4 assay in survey mode. Produced via immunoSEQ multiplex PCR; TCRdb's table is partial and in-frame only. This sample yields about 45,000 clones, of which 85% to 90% are seen a single time; around 3.4% belongs to the top ten. V lost 3 bases and J 3 bases, leaving 8 bases between the germline ends. The CDR3 spans 13 residues. In germline, CDR1 is LNHNV, CDR2 YYDKDF (reference sequence).

The rearrangement joins TRBV15 to TRBJ1-1; D unclear. The sequence was collected from an adult woman with HIV who was CMV-seropositive. The sequenced sample was CD4+ T cells sorted from PBMCs after approximately 19-hour stimulation, obtained from a patient who received antiretroviral therapy. The CDR3, as DNA: TGTGCCACCAGCAGTCAAGGCTACACTGAAGCTTTCTTT. The encoded protein is CATSSQGYTEAFF.